A selection of T cell receptor beta chains follows, all from one sample in a study of human T cells and chemical hapten exposure. Each CDR3 protein is one row after TCRdb ran MiXCR on the RACE reads. The sample consists of 65,000 to 95,000 distinct CDR3 sequences, about 10% of them appearing once. This sample comprised whole blood, obtained in connection with sensitization to the hapten diphenylcyclopropenone (DPC). Every receptor here comes from a woman aged 55-69 years with alopecia areata. Some clones in this sample may be carry-over from other donors' samples. Each CDR3 is given with its conserved first and last residue. The D gene is left open where the match is weak. Clone sizes are given selectively: once, few, many, or a class where the clone is expanded.

.	TRBV27	TRBJ2-2	.	CASSANTGTGELFF	TGTGCCAGCAGTGCTAATACAGGGACCGGGGAGCTGTTTTTT
.	TRBV10-2	TRBJ2-7	.	CASSERRDTDEQYF	TGCGCCAGCAGTGAACGCCGGGACACTGACGAGCAGTACTTC
.	TRBV10-3	TRBJ2-3	once	CAITSGVSTDTQYF	TGTGCCATCACTTCCGGGGTTAGCACAGATACGCAGTATTTT
.	TRBV3-1	TRBJ1-6	.	CASSQGEGGSPLHF	TGTGCCAGCAGCCAAGGTGAAGGGGGATCACCCCTCCACTTT
TRBD1	TRBV6-6	TRBJ1-2	few	CASSRIDRGSYYGYTF	TGTGCCAGCAGCCGGATTGACAGGGGGTCGTACTATGGCTACACCTTC
TRBD1	TRBV29-1	TRBJ1-2	many	CSDDGQGANGYTF	TGCAGCGACGACGGACAGGGGGCTAATGGCTACACCTTC
TRBD2	TRBV7-6	TRBJ2-4	.	CASSPYSGGGNIQYF	TGTGCCAGCAGCCCCTATAGCGGGGGAGGTAACATTCAGTACTTC
TRBD1	TRBV3-1	TRBJ2-1	.	CASSQLPGTGPEQFF	TGTGCCAGCAGCCAACTTCCCGGGACAGGACCCGAGCAGTTCTTC
.	TRBV5-1	TRBJ1-1	many	CASSTWGSTPGRTEAFF	TGCGCCAGCAGTACGTGGGGGTCTACTCCGGGGCGCACTGAAGCTTTCTTT
.	TRBV3-1	TRBJ2-7	.	CASSPTPDSTVYEQYF	TGTGCCAGCAGCCCCACACCGGACAGCACTGTCTACGAGCAGTACTTC
.	TRBV7-2	TRBJ2-1	few	CASSRGVGEQFF	TGTGCCAGCAGCAGAGGGGTCGGTGAGCAGTTCTTC
TRBD1	TRBV6-1	TRBJ1-6	.	CASSPQGANSPLHF	TGTGCCAGCAGTCCTCAGGGGGCAAATTCACCCCTCCACTTT
.	TRBV30	TRBJ2-7	few	CAWSVAGNSYEQYF	TGTGCCTGGAGTGTGGCGGGGAACTCCTACGAGCAGTACTTC
.	TRBV2	TRBJ1-1	many	CASQYNTEAFF	TGTGCCAGCCAATACAACACTGAAGCTTTCTTT
.	TRBV2	TRBJ1-5	few	CASSEESNQPQHF	TGTGCCAGCAGTGAAGAGAGCAATCAGCCCCAGCATTTT
TRBD2	TRBV2	TRBJ2-3	many	CASSHSSGGRTDTQYF	TGTGCCAGCAGTCACTCTAGCGGGGGACGCACAGATACGCAGTATTTT
TRBD1	TRBV5-1	TRBJ1-6	.	CASSSGRTGTGGNSPLHF	TGCGCCAGCAGCTCCGGGCGGACAGGCACCGGAGGAAATTCACCCCTCCACTTT
.	TRBV21-1	TRBJ1-2	few	CASSKETGSGYTF	TGTGCCAGCAGCAAAGAGACAGGGAGTGGCTACACCTTC
.	TRBV6-6	TRBJ1-1	many	CASSYVLGTMNTEAFF	TGTGCCAGCAGTTACGTGTTAGGGACCATGAACACTGAAGCTTTCTTT
.	TRBV11-2	TRBJ2-5	many	CASSPFLELEETQYF	TGTGCCAGCAGCCCGTTCCTGGAATTAGAAGAGACCCAGTACTTC
.	TRBV11-3	TRBJ1-5	.	CASSLEEGRGQPQHF	TGTGCCAGCAGCTTAGAGGAGGGCAGAGGACAGCCCCAGCATTTT
.	TRBV6-5	TRBJ1-1	many	CASSYAGSTEAFF	TGTGCCAGCAGTTACGCCGGGAGCACTGAAGCTTTCTTT
.	TRBV2	TRBJ2-2	many	CAWVNTSNTGELFF	TGTGCCTGGGTTAACACCTCGAACACCGGGGAGCTGTTTTTT
.	TRBV19	TRBJ2-3	.	CASSLRFRTDTQYF	TGTGCCAGTAGTCTCAGATTTCGCACAGATACGCAGTATTTT
.	TRBV12-3/TRBV12-4	TRBJ1-2	many	CASSPDRSYGYTF	TGTGCCAGCAGCCCAGACAGGTCCTATGGCTACACCTTC